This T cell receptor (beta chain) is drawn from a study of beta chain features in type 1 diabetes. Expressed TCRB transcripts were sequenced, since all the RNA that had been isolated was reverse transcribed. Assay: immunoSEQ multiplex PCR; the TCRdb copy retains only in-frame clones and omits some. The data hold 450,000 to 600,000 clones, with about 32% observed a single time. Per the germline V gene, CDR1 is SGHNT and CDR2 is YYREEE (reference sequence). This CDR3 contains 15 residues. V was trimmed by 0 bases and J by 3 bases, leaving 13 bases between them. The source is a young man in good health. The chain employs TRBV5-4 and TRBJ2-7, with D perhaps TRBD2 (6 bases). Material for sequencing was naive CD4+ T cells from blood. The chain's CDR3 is CASSLDLASGYEQYF. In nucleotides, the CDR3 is TGTGCCAGCAGCTTGGACCTAGCGTCAGGCTACGAGCAGTACTTC.